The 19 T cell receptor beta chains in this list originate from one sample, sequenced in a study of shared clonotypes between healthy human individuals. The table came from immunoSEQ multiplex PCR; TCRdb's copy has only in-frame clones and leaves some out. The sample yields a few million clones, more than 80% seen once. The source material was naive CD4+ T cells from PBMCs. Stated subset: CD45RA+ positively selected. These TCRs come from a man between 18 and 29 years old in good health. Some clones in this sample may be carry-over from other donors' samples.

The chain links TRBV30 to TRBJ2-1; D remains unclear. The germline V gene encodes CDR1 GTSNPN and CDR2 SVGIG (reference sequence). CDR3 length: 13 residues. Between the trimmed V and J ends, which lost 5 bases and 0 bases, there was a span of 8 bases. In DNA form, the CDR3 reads TGTGCCTGGCATCCAGACTCCTACAATGAGCAGTTCTTC. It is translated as CAWHPDSYNEQFF.

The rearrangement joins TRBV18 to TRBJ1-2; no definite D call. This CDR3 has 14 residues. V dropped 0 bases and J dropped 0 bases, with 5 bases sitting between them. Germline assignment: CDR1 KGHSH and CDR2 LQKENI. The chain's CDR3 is CASSPPAANYGYTF. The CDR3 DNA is TGTGCCAGCTCACCACCGGCGGCTAACTATGGCTACACCTTC.

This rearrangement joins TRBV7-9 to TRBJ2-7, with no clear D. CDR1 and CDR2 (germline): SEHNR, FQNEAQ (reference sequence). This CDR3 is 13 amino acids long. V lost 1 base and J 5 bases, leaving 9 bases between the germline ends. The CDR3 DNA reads TGTGCCAGCAGCTTAGAGGTTTTCAACGAGCAGTACTTC. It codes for CASSLEVFNEQYF. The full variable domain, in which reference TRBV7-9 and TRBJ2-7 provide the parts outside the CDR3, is DTGVSQNPRHKITKRGQNVTFRCDPISEHNRLYWYRQTLGQGPEFLTYFQNEAQLEKSRLLSDRFSAERPKGSFSTLEIQRTEQGDSAMYLCASSLEVFNEQYFGPGTRLTVT.

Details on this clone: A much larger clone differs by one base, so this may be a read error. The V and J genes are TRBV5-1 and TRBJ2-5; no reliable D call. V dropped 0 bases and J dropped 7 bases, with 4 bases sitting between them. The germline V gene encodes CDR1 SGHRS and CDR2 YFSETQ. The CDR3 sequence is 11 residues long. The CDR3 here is CASSLEATQYF. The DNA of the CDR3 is TGCGCCAGCAGCTTGGAGGCGACCCAGTACTTC.

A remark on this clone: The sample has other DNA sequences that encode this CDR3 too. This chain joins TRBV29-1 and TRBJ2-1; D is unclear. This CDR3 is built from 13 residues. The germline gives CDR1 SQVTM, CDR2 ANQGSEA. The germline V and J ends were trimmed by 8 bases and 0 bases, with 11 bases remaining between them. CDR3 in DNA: TGCAGCCAAGGTGAGAGCTCCTACAATGAGCAGTTCTTC. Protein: CSQGESSYNEQFF.

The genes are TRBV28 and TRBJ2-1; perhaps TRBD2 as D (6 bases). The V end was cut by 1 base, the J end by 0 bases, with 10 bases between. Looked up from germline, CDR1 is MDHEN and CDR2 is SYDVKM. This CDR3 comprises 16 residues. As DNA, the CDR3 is TGTGCCAGCAGTTTATTCATCGGGAGCTCCTACAATGAGCAGTTCTTC. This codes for CASSLFIGSSYNEQFF.

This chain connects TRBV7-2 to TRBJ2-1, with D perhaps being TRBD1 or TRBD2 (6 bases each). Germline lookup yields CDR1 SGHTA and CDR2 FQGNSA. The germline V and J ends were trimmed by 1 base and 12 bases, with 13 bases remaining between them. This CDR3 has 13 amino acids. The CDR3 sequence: CASSLERGAPQFF. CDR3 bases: TGTGCCAGCAGCTTAGAGAGGGGGGCGCCGCAGTTCTTC.

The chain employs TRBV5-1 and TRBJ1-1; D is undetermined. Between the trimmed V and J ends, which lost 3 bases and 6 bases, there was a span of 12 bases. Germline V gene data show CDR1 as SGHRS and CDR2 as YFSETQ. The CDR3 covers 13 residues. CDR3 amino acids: CASSSRLGAEAFF. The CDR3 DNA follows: TGCGCCAGCAGCTCAAGATTAGGAGCTGAAGCTTTCTTT.

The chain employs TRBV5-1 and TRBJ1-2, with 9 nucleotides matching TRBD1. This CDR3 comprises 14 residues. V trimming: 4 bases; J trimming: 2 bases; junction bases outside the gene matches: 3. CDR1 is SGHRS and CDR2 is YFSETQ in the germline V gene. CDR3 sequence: CASSAGTGNYGYTF. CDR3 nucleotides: TGCGCCAGCAGCGCCGGGACAGGGAACTATGGCTACACCTTC.

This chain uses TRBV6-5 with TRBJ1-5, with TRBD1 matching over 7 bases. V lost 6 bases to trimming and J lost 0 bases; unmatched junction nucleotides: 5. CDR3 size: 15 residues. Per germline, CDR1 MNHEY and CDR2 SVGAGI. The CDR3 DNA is TGTGCCAGCAGACAGGGGCCGTATAGCAATCAGCCCCAGCATTTT. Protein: CASRQGPYSNQPQHF.

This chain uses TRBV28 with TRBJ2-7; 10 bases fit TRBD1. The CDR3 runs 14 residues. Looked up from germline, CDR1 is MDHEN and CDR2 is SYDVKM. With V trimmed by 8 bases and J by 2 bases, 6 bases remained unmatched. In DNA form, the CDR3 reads TGTGCCAGCCTCTCCGGGACAGGGGCCTACGAGCAGTACTTC. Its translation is CASLSGTGAYEQYF.

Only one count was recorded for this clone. The CDR3 reads CASTQTDTQYF. The CDR3 DNA reads as TGTGCCAGCACTCAGACAGATACGCAGTATTTT. V usage is TRBV28 and J usage is TRBJ2-3; D is ambiguous. V shed 7 bases and J shed 3 bases, with 5 bases lying between them. Germline CDR1 is MDHEN and CDR2 is SYDVKM. The CDR3 is 11 residues long.

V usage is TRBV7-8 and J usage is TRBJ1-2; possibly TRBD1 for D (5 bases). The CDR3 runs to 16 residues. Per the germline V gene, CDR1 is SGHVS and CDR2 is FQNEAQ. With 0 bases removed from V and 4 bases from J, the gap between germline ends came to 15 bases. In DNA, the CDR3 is TGTGCCAGCAGCTTAGCGGCGCGGACCGGGGGCTATGGCTACACCTTC. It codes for CASSLAARTGGYGYTF.

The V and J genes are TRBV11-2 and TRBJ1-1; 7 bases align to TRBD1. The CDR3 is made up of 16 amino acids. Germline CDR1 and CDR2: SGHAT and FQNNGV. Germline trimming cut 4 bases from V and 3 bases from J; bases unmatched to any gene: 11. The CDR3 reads CASSSRDSQHHTEAFF. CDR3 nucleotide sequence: TGTGCCAGCAGCTCCCGGGACAGCCAACACCACACTGAAGCTTTCTTT.

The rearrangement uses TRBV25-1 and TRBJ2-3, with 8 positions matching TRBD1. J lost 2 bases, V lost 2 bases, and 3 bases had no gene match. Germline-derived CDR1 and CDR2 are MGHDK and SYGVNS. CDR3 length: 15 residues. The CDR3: CASSELTGDTDTQYF. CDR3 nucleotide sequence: TGTGCCAGCAGTGAACTGACAGGGGACACAGATACGCAGTATTTT. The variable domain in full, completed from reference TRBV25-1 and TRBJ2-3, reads EADIYQTPRYLVIGTGKKITLECSQTMGHDKMYWYQQDPGMELHLIHYSYGVNSTEKGDLSSESTVSRIRTEHFPLTLESARPSHTSQYLCASSELTGDTDTQYFGPGTRLTVL.

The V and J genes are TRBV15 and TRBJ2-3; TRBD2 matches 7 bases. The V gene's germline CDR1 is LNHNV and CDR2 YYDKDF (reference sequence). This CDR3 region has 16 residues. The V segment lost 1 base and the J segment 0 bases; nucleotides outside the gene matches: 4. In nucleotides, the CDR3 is TGTGCCACCAGCAGAGCTGGTAGCGGGAGCACAGATACGCAGTATTTT. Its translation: CATSRAGSGSTDTQYF.

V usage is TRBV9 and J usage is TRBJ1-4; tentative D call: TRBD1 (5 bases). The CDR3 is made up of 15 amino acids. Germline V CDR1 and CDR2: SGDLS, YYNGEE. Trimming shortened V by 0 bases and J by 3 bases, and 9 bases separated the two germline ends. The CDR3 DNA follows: TGTGCCAGCAGCGTAGACCGGGGACCTAATGAAAAACTGTTTTTT. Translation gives CASSVDRGPNEKLFF.

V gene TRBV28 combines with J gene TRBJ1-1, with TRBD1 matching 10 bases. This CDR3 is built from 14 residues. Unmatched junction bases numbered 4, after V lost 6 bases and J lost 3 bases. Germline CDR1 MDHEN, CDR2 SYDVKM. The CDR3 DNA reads TGTGCCAGCAGCGACAGGGGGCGCGACACTGAAGCTTTCTTT. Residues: CASSDRGRDTEAFF.

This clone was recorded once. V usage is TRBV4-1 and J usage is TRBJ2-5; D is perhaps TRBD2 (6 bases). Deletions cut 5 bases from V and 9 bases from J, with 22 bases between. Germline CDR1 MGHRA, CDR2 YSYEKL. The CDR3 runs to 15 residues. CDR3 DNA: TGCGCCAGCAGCTACGCCGGGGGTTCTGGTGCGGCCCAGTACTTC. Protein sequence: CASSYAGGSGAAQYF.